This TCR beta chain is drawn from a study of lymphopenia after photon versus proton radiotherapy (dated by TCRdb to between 2017 and 2020). In the study overall: Photon and proton radiation therapy were compared by the study for their immunological effects in patients with gastrointestinal tumors who developed high-grade lymphopenia. The 15 to 25 patients in the cohort had gastrointestinal tumors, were treated with either photon or proton therapy, and subsequently developed lymphopenia. The goal of the study was to describe how the two radiation modalities differ in their effects on the immune system.

As for this clone: What this receptor recognizes is not known. No base quality information exists; no much larger clone differs at one position.

V is cut by 6 bases and J by 4 bases, and the space between the germline ends is 11 bases. Including cysteine and phenylalanine, the CDR3 has 12 amino acids. CDR3 DNA only is kept here, 36 bases in frame from base 1. The CDR1 and CDR2 encoded by the germline V gene are SQVTM and ANQGSEA. Results the study describes overall, beyond this receptor: During treatment, patients who received proton therapy stayed relatively stable, whereas patients who received photon therapy lost naive T cells and TCR diversity and gained effector/memory populations. The survival association was assessed only in patients who died, and better survival with proton therapy was presented by the authors as a possibility rather than a demonstrated result. Across the cohort, among patients who died, a greater drop in TCR diversity after the nadir was inversely correlated with overall survival time. After the lymphocyte count nadir, photon-treated repertoires showed oligoclonal expansion, especially of CD8+ Temra cells, which drove the drop in diversity.

The method was the immunoSEQ multiplex PCR assay. Alongside multiparametric flow cytometry, deep sequencing of rearranged TCR beta loci was used to profile the T cell repertoires. This is the immuneACCESS table as TCRdb keeps it, with only in-frame sequences that have V and J called. A part of the clones is gone; compared with another copy, unresolved V genes explain less than half, and the rest is unexplained. A total of tens of thousands of clones appear in this sample, 83% of them only once. The ten largest clones add up to around 1.4% of the sample. The sequence was collected from a man in his 60s with pancreatic cancer. The chain was built from TRBV29-1 and TRBJ2-3; no confident D gene assignment can be made. Sequencing was performed on peripheral blood, taken from a patient treated with proton-based radiotherapy. The CDR3 protein: CSVATLADTQYF. The base sequence is TGCAGCGTCGCGACATTAGCAGATACGCAGTATTTT.